Shown below are 24 T cell receptor beta chains from a single sample sequenced in a study of beta chain features in type 1 diabetes. Antigens for these TCRs are unknown. Since all of the isolated RNA was reverse transcribed, expressed TCRB transcripts were what got sequenced. Method: immunoSEQ multiplex PCR; TCRdb's copy keeps in-frame clones and lacks some. The table includes about 190,000 clones, around 7.9% detected once. The study's findings and limits: There was a moderate but significant shortening of TCRB CDR3s in all four CD4+ subsets of Type 1 diabetes patients.

The sequenced sample consisted of central memory CD4+ T cells from blood. These receptors were taken from a man between 18 and 35 years old with type 1 diabetes.

This clone was observed a handful of times. The chain combines TRBV4-2 with TRBJ1-1; 8 bases align to TRBD1. With 1 base clipped from V and 1 base from J, the junction kept 5 bases outside the gene matches. Germline CDR1 and CDR2: LGHNA and YNFKEQ. The CDR3 is made up of 16 amino acids. This chain's CDR3 is CASSQVTGQGNTEAFF. The CDR3 DNA reads TGTGCCAGCAGCCAAGTCACAGGACAGGGGAACACTGAAGCTTTCTTT.

This chain connects TRBV5-1 to TRBJ2-7; 11 bases line up with TRBD2. This CDR3 is built from 15 residues. The V gene end was trimmed by 4 bases and the J gene end by 6 bases; junction bases not matched to a gene: 9. Germline-derived CDR1 and CDR2 are SGHRS and YFSETQ. In DNA form, the CDR3 reads TGCGCCAGCAGCCAGGCCGGGACTAGCGGTTCCGAGCAGTACTTC. Its translation is CASSQAGTSGSEQYF.

In this sample, this clone turned up a few times. The gene calls are TRBV28 and TRBJ2-5, with 7 bases fitting TRBD2. CDR3 size: 15 residues. Germline loops: CDR1 MDHEN, CDR2 SYDVKM. The trim removed 3 bases at V and 5 bases at J, leaving 9 bases unmatched. CDR3 sequence (DNA): TGTGCCAGCAGTTTCGGGGCGGGAGTCACGGAGACCCAGTACTTC. This translates into CASSFGAGVTETQYF.

This clone was found a few times. The chain uses TRBV18 and TRBJ1-2; 9 positions match TRBD1. The germline V gene has CDR1 KGHSH and CDR2 LQKENI. V shed 3 bases and J 2 bases; nucleotides not matched to a gene: 7. This CDR3 region has 16 residues. The CDR3 loop is CASSPAPGTGNYGYTF. The CDR3 nucleotides are TGTGCCAGCTCACCGGCCCCCGGGACAGGGAACTATGGCTACACCTTC.

The sample holds a few counts of this clone. The J gene is TRBJ2-1, the V gene TRBV25-1; a weak D match, TRBD1 (5 bases). With 0 bases removed from V and 9 bases from J, the gap between germline ends came to 12 bases. Per the germline V gene, CDR1 is MGHDK and CDR2 is SYGVNS. This CDR3 contains 14 residues. The CDR3 sequence: CASSEYKQVAEQFF. The CDR3 bases are TGTGCCAGCAGTGAATATAAACAGGTCGCTGAGCAGTTCTTC.

This CDR3 reads CSAAGGETQYF. CDR3 nucleotide sequence: TGCAGTGCCGCAGGGGGGGAGACCCAGTACTTC. This sequence joins TRBV20-1 and TRBJ2-5, with a possible D match to TRBD1 (7 bases). The CDR3 runs to 11 residues. CDR1 and CDR2 from the germline V gene are DFQATT and SNEGSKA (reference sequence). Trimming took off 6 bases at V and 5 bases at J, with 10 bases between the two ends.

In this sample, this clone turned up a few times. The genes are TRBV7-6 and TRBJ2-1; TRBD2 might be the D (6 bases). Trimming took 5 bases from V and 3 from J, leaving 14 bases between them. Germline loops: CDR1 SGHVS, CDR2 FNYEAQ. This CDR3 comprises 15 residues. CDR3 sequence reads: CASSPLAGNYNEQFF. The CDR3 coding sequence is TGTGCCAGCAGCCCGCTGGCGGGAAACTACAATGAGCAGTTCTTC. The full variable domain, with the rest looked up from reference TRBV7-6 and TRBJ2-1, is GAGVSQSPRYKVTKRGQDVALRCDPISGHVSLYWYRQALGQGPEFLTYFNYEAQQDKSGLPNDRFSAERPEGSISTLTIQRTEQRDSAMYRCASSPLAGNYNEQFFGPGTRLTVL.

This clone was picked up a small number of times. The chain recombines TRBV5-1 with TRBJ1-1; a possible D gene is TRBD1 (5 bases). Trimming removed 2 bases from V and 0 bases from J, with 14 bases in between. Germline V CDR1 and CDR2: SGHRS, YFSETQ. The CDR3 sequence is 16 residues long. CDR3 amino acids: CASSFLGGGLNTEAFF. CDR3 coding DNA: TGCGCCAGCAGCTTCCTCGGCGGGGGTCTGAACACTGAAGCTTTCTTT.

The genes are TRBV28 and TRBJ2-3, with a tentative D call TRBD2 (6 bases). This CDR3 comprises 14 residues. Trimming took 2 bases from V and 3 from J, leaving 9 bases between them. The germline CDR1 and CDR2 sequences are MDHEN and SYDVKM. The CDR3 is CASSLGGETDTQYF. In DNA, the CDR3 is TGTGCCAGCAGTTTAGGAGGGGAGACAGATACGCAGTATTTT.

The V call is TRBV18, the J call TRBJ2-7; 8 bases map to TRBD1. The CDR3 covers 13 residues. The V gene's germline CDR1 is KGHSH and CDR2 LQKENI. V was pared by 4 bases and J by 6 bases, with 5 bases of the junction left unmatched. CDR3 DNA: TGTGCCAGCTCACAATCGACAGGGGTCGAGCAGTACTTC. It encodes CASSQSTGVEQYF.

The gene calls are TRBV6-6 and TRBJ2-5; TRBD2 matches at 8 bases. Germline V lookup: CDR1 MNHNY, CDR2 SVGAGI (reference sequence). V gave up 5 bases and J gave up 5 bases; unmatched junction bases: 7. There are 14 residues in the CDR3. CDR3 nucleotide sequence: TGTGCCAGCAGTCGAATCTTAGCGGGGGAGACCCAGTACTTC. It yields the protein CASSRILAGETQYF.

The J gene is TRBJ2-1, the V gene TRBV9, with 13 positions matching TRBD2. Germline CDR1 and CDR2: SGDLS and YYNGEE. This CDR3 has 15 amino acids. V lost 4 bases and J lost 10; bases outside the gene matches: 8. CDR3 DNA: TGTGCCAGCAGCATGACTAGCGGGGGGTTTTGGGAGCAGTTCTTC. Translated, it gives CASSMTSGGFWEQFF.

The V gene is TRBV7-8, the J gene TRBJ2-5; 7 bases match TRBD1. Germline V gene data show CDR1 as SGHVS and CDR2 as FQNEAQ. V dropped 6 bases and J dropped 8; count of bases not matched to a gene: 12. This CDR3 region has 14 residues. In DNA, the CDR3 is TGTGCCAGCAGTCTAAACAGGGGAATGACAACCCAGTACTTC. Translation: CASSLNRGMTTQYF.

J is TRBJ1-3 and V is TRBV30; possible D gene TRBD1, 6 bases. Trimming took off 0 bases at V and 7 bases at J, with 13 bases between the two ends. The CDR3 extends over 14 amino acids. The germline V gene has CDR1 GTSNPN and CDR2 SVGIG (reference sequence). The CDR3 DNA reads TGTGCCTGGAGTGTGTCCGGGACAACCAACACCATATATTTT. As protein: CAWSVSGTTNTIYF.

This clone was detected many times. V gene TRBV19 combines with J gene TRBJ2-3; D is unresolved. This CDR3 spans 13 amino acids. Germline-derived CDR1 and CDR2 are LNHDA and SQIVND (reference sequence). V lost 8 bases and J lost 0, with 9 bases in between. In DNA form, the CDR3 reads TGTGCCAGTGGCCCACCTAGCACAGATACGCAGTATTTT. Translation gives CASGPPSTDTQYF.

This clone was seen a few times. The rearrangement links TRBV30 to TRBJ2-2; possibly TRBD1 for D (5 bases). The germline V gene encodes CDR1 GTSNPN and CDR2 SVGIG (reference sequence). This CDR3 contains 15 residues. V lost 2 bases and J 0 bases, leaving 10 bases between the germline ends. CDR3 protein: CAWSLGAANTGELFF. The CDR3 DNA is TGTGCCTGGAGTCTAGGGGCGGCGAACACCGGGGAGCTGTTTTTT.

The gene calls are TRBV29-1 and TRBJ1-1; 9 bases align to TRBD1. Germline-derived CDR1 and CDR2 are SQVTM and ANQGSEA. The J segment lost 1 base and the V segment lost 7 bases, leaving 7 bases of the junction unmatched. This CDR3 has 14 amino acids. The CDR3 nucleotides are TGCAGCGGCCTGCACAGGGGGCGGAACACTGAAGCTTTCTTT. It yields the protein CSGLHRGRNTEAFF.

The J gene is TRBJ2-5, the V gene TRBV18; TRBD2 matches 8 bases. Germline CDR1 reads KGHSH; CDR2 reads LQKENI. The CDR3 totals 16 residues. V lost 3 bases to trimming and J lost 1 base; unmatched junction nucleotides: 7. The CDR3 DNA reads TGTGCCAGCTCACCGAAGACTAGCGCGGGCCAAGAGACCCAGTACTTC. It encodes CASSPKTSAGQETQYF.

The chain uses TRBV29-1 and TRBJ1-5; tentatively, D is TRBD1 (5 bases). V was pared by 5 bases and J by 7 bases, with 15 bases between. Germline-derived CDR1 and CDR2 are SQVTM and ANQGSEA. This CDR3 has 13 residues. The CDR3 DNA sequence: TGCAGCGTTCGCCCGGGGAGGGGCCAGCCCCAGCATTTT. It translates to CSVRPGRGQPQHF.

V usage is TRBV18 and J usage is TRBJ2-7; TRBD1 matches 8 bases. Trimming cost V 3 bases and J 1 base; bases outside gene matches: 8. CDR1 is KGHSH and CDR2 is LQKENI in the germline V gene. This CDR3 spans 16 amino acids. CDR3 DNA sequence: TGTGCCAGCTCACCCATCACAGGGGGTAGTTCCTACGAGCAGTACTTC. Translated, it gives CASSPITGGSSYEQYF.

The J gene is TRBJ2-7, the V gene TRBV30; the match to TRBD1 covers 8 bases. The CDR3 spans 15 residues. V was clipped by 0 bases and J by 3 bases; unmatched bases: 7. Germline CDR1 reads GTSNPN; CDR2 reads SVGIG (reference sequence). This CDR3 is CAWSVLGTGVYEQYF. The CDR3 DNA sequence: TGTGCCTGGAGTGTACTGGGGACAGGTGTCTACGAGCAGTACTTC. The whole variable domain, filled in from reference TRBV30 and TRBJ2-7, reads SQTIHQWPATLVQPVGSPLSLECTVEGTSNPNLYWYRQAAGRGLQLLFYSVGIGQISSEVPQNLSASRPQDRQFILSSKKLLLSDSGFYLCAWSVLGTGVYEQYFGPGTRLTVT.

The rearrangement uses TRBV6-1 and TRBJ1-1; D not certain. V was cut by 6 bases and J by 6 bases, with 17 bases left in between. Germline CDR1 MNHNS, CDR2 SASEGT. The length of the CDR3 is 14 residues. This chain's CDR3 is CASRLTSPTPEAFF. CDR3 bases: TGTGCCAGCAGGCTGACATCCCCGACGCCTGAAGCTTTCTTT.

This sequence joins TRBV7-2 and TRBJ2-1; a weak D match, TRBD2 (6 bases). The CDR3 sequence is 16 residues long. Trimming took 5 bases from V and 0 from J, leaving 14 bases between them. Germline V CDR1 and CDR2: SGHTA, FQGNSA. The CDR3 sequence is CASSQLIAVSYNEQFF. CDR3 in DNA: TGTGCCAGCAGCCAACTGATAGCGGTCTCCTACAATGAGCAGTTCTTC.

This clone has just a few counts. The chain combines TRBV5-4 with TRBJ2-3, with a tentative D call TRBD1 (5 bases). V gave up 0 bases and J gave up 5 bases, with 13 bases separating them. The CDR3 length is 15 residues. The V gene's germline CDR1 is SGHNT and CDR2 YYREEE (reference sequence). The CDR3 DNA sequence: TGTGCCAGCAGCTTGGAAGGCAGAGACAGAGATACGCAGTATTTT. The encoded protein is CASSLEGRDRDTQYF.